This entry concerns a single T cell receptor beta chain. Here immunoSEQ multiplex PCR was the method, and the copy in TCRdb shows in-frame clones only, minus some. The table includes fewer than 450,000 clones, around 90% detected once. All recovered Cohort 3 donors got two negative PCRs, got clearance, or saw symptom resolution. The data stem from a study of blood T cell repertoires in COVID-19. Whole-study context: Acute-phase and convalescent COVID-19 samples originated in the United States, Italy and Spain. Sources were T cells, B-cell-depleted T cells, or PBMCs; the material itself was cDNA or gDNA.

The sample taken for sequencing was PBMCs or T cells enriched from blood (not recorded which). This receptor was identified in a man aged 18 to 29 who had recovered from COVID-19.

CDR3 amino acids: CASSRQSLANTGELFF. CDR3 coding DNA: TGCGCCAGCAGTAGACAGTCTCTCGCGAACACCGGGGAGCTGTTTTTT. This chain links TRBV10-1 with TRBJ2-2; D is perhaps TRBD1 (5 bases). Trimming stripped 5 bases from V and 0 bases from J, with 13 bases between. The CDR3 runs to 16 residues. Germline CDR1 WNHNN, CDR2 SYGVQD (reference sequence).